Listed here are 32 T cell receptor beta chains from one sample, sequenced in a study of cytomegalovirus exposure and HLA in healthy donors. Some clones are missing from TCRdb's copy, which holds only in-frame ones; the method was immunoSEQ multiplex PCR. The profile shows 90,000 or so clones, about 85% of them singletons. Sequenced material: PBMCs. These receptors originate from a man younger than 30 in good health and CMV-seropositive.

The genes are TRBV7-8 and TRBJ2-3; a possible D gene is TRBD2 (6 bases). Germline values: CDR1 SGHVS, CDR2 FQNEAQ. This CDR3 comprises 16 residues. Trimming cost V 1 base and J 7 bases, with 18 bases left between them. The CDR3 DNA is TGTGCCAGCAGCTTAGTAGTAGGAGGGAGATGGCATACGCAGTATTTT. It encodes CASSLVVGGRWHTQYF.

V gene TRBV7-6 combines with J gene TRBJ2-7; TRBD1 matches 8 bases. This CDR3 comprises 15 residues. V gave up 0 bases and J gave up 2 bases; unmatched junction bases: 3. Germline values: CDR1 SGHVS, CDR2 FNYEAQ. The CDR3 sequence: CASSLAAGGTYEQYV. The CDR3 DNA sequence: TGTGCCAGCAGCTTAGCGGCAGGGGGCACCTACGAGCAGTACGTC.

The CDR3, as DNA: TGTGCCAGCAGCCAAGATATCAAAGGGGTCCTGTACCAAGAGACCCAGTACTTC. Translated: CASSQDIKGVLYQETQYF. This sequence joins TRBV4-2 and TRBJ2-5; perhaps TRBD1 as D (5 bases). The germline gives CDR1 LGHNA, CDR2 YNFKEQ. The CDR3 totals 18 residues. The V end lost 0 bases, the J end lost 0 bases, and 17 bases lay between the germline ends.

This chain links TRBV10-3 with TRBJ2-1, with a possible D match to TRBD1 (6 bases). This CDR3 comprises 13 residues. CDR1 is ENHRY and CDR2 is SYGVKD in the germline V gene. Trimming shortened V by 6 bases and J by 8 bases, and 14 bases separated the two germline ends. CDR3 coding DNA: TGTGCCATCAGGCCCGGACAGTTAGATGAGCAGTTCTTC. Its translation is CAIRPGQLDEQFF.

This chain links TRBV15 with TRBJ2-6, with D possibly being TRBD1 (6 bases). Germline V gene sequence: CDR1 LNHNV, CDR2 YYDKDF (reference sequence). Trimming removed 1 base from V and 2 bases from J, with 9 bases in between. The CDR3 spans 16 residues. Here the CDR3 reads CATSRAGAAGANVLTF. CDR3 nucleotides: TGTGCCACCAGCAGAGCAGGGGCGGCTGGGGCCAACGTCCTGACTTTC.

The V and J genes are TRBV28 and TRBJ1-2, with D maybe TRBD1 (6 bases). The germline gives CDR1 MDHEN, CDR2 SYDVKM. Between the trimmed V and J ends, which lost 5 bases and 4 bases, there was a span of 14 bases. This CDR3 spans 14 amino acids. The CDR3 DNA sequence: TGTGCCAGCAGTACGAGACAGGCGGCCTATGGCTACACCTTC. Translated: CASSTRQAAYGYTF.

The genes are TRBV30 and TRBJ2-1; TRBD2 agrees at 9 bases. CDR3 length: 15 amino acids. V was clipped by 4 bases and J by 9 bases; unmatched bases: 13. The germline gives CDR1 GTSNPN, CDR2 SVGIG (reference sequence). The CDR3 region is CAWTMGGGRVSEQFF. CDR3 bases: TGTGCCTGGACCATGGGAGGCGGGAGGGTTTCTGAGCAGTTCTTC. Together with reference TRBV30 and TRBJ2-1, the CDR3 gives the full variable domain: SQTIHQWPATLVQPVGSPLSLECTVEGTSNPNLYWYRQAAGRGLQLLFYSVGIGQISSEVPQNLSASRPQDRQFILSSKKLLLSDSGFYLCAWTMGGGRVSEQFFGPGTRLTVL.

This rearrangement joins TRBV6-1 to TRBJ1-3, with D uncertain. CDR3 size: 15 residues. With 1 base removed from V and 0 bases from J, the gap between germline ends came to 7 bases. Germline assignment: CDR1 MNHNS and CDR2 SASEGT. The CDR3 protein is CASSEDGASGNTIYF. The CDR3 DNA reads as TGTGCCAGCAGTGAAGACGGAGCCTCTGGAAACACCATATATTTT.

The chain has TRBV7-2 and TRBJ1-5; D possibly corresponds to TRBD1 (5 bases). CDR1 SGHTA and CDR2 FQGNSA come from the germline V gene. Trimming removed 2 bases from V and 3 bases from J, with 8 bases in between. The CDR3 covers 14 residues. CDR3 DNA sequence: TGTGCCAGCAGCTTATGGACACCCAATCAGCCCCAGCATTTT. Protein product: CASSLWTPNQPQHF.

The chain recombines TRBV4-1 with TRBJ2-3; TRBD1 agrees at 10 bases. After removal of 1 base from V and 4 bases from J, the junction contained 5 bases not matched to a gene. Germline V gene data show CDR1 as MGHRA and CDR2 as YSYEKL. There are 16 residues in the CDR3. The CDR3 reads CASSQGLGQGSDTQYF. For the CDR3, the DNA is TGCGCCAGCAGCCAAGGGTTGGGACAGGGGTCAGATACGCAGTATTTT.

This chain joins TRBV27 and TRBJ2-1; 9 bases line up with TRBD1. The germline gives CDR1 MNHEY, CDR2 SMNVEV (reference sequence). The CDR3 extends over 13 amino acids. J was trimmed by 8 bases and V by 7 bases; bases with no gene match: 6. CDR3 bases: TGTGCCAGCACCAGGGGACAGGGTGATGAGCAGTTCTTC. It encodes CASTRGQGDEQFF.

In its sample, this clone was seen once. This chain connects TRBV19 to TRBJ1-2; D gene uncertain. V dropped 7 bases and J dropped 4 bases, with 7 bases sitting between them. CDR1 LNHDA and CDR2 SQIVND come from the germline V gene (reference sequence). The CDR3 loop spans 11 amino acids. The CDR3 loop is CASTPGYGYTF. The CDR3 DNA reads TGTGCCAGTACTCCGGGCTATGGCTACACCTTC.

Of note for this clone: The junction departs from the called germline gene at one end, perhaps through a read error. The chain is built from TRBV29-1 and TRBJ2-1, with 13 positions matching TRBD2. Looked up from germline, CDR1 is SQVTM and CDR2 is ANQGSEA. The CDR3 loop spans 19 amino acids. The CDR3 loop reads CSVEDRELAGGAGYNEQFF. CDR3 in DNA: TGCAGCGTAGAAGACCGAGAACTAGCGGGAGGGGCAGGCTACAATGAGCAGTTCTTC.

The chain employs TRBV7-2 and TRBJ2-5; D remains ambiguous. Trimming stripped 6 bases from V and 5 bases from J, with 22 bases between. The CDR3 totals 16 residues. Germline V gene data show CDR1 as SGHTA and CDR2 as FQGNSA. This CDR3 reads CASRLNSSPNLETQYF. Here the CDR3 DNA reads TGTGCCAGCAGGCTGAATAGTTCCCCAAATCTGGAGACCCAGTACTTC.

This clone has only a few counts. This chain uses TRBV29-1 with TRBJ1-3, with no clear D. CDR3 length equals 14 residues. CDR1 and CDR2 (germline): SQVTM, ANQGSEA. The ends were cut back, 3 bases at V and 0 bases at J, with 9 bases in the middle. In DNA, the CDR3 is TGCAGCGTTGATGGCCTTATCTCTGGAAACACCATATATTTT. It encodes CSVDGLISGNTIYF.

The CDR3 DNA is TGTGCCAGCAGCTCCACGGGGGGCATGGGGATTATGGAGACCCAGTACTTC. This gives the protein CASSSTGGMGIMETQYF. The chain couples TRBV7-9 to TRBJ2-5; D is perhaps TRBD2 (7 bases). CDR3 length: 17 residues. CDR1 is SEHNR, CDR2 FQNEAQ, per germline (reference sequence). V dropped 4 bases and J dropped 5 bases, with 23 bases sitting between them.

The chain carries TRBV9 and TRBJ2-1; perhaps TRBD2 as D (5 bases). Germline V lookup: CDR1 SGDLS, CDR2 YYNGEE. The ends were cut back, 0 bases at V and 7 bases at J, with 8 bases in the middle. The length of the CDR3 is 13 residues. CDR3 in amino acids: CASSVAPGNEQFF. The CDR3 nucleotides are TGTGCCAGCAGCGTAGCCCCGGGAAATGAGCAGTTCTTC.

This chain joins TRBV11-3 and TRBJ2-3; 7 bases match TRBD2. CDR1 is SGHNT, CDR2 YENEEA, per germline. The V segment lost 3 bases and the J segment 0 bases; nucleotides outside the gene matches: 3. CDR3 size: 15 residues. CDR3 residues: CASSLRESSTDTQYF. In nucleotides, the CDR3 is TGTGCCAGCAGCTTGCGGGAGTCTAGCACAGATACGCAGTATTTT.

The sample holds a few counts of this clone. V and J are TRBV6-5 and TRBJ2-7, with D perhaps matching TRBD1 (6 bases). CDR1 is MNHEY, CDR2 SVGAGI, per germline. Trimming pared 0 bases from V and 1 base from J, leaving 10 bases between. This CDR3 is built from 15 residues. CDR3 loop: CASSYSRDTSYEQYV. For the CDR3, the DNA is TGTGCCAGCAGTTACTCGAGGGACACATCCTACGAGCAGTACGTC.

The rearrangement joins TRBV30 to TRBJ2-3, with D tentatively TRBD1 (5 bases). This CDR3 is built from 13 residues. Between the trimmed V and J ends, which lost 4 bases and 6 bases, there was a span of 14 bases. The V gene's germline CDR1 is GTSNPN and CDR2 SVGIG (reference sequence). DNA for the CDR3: TGTGCCTGGACAGAAACAGGCCCGGATACGCAGTATTTT. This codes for CAWTETGPDTQYF.

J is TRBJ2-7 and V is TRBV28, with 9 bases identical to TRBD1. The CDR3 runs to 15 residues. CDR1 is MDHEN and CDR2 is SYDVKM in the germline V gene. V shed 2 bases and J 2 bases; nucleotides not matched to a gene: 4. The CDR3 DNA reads TGTGCCAGCAGTTTAGGACAGGGGACAGCCTACGAGCAGTACGTC. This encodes CASSLGQGTAYEQYV.

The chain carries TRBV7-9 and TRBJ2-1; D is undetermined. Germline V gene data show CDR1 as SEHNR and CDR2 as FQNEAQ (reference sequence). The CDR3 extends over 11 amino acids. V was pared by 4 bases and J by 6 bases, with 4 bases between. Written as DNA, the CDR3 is TGTGCCAGCAGCTCGGGCAATGAGCAGTTCTTC. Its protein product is CASSSGNEQFF.

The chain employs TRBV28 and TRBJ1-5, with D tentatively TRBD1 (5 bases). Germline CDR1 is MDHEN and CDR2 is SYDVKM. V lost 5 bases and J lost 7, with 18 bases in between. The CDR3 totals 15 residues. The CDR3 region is CASSPRGIREQPQHF. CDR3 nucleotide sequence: TGTGCCAGCAGTCCGCGGGGGATCAGGGAACAGCCCCAGCATTTT.

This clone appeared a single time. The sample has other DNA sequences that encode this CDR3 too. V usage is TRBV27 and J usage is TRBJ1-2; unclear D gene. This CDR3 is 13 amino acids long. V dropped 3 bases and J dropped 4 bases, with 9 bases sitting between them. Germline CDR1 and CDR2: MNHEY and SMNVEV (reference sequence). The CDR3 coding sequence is TGTGCCAGCAGTTTGGGCCCCTCCTATGGCTACACCTTC. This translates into CASSLGPSYGYTF.

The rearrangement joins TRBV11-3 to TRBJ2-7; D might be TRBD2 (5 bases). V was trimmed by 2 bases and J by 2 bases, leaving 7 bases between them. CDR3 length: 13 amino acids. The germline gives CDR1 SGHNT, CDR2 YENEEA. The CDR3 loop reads CASSLRGTYEQYF. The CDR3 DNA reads TGTGCCAGCAGCTTACGGGGAACCTACGAGCAGTACTTC.

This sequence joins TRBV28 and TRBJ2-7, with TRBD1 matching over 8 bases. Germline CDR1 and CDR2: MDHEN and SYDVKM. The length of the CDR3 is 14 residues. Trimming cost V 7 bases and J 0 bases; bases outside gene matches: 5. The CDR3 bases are TGTGCCAGCAAACGGACAGGGAGCTCCTACGAGCAGTACTTC. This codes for CASKRTGSSYEQYF.

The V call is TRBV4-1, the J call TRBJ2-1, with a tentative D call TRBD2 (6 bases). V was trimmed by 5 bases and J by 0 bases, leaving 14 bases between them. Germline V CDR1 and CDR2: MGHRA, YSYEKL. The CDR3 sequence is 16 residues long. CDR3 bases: TGCGCCAGCAGCTTAGGACTAACTAGCTCCTACAATGAGCAGTTCTTC. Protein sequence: CASSLGLTSSYNEQFF.

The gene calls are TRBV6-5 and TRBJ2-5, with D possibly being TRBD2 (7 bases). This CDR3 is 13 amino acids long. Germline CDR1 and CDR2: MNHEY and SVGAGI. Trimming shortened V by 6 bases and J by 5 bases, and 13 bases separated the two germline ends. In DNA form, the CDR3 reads TGTGCCAGCAGCGTTAAGGGGGGGGAGACCCAGTACTTC. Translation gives CASSVKGGETQYF.

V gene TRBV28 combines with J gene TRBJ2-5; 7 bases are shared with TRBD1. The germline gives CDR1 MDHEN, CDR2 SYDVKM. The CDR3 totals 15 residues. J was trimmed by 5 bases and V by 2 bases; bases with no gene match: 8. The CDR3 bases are TGTGCCAGCAGTTTACGACAGGGTATATGGGAGACCCAGTACTTC. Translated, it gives CASSLRQGIWETQYF.

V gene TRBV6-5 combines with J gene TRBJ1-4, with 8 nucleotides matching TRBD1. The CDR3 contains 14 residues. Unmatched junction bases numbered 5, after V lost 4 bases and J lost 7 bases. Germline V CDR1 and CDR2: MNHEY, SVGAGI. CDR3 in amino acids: CASSFGQGGEKLFF. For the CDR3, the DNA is TGTGCCAGCAGTTTTGGACAGGGAGGTGAAAAACTGTTTTTT.

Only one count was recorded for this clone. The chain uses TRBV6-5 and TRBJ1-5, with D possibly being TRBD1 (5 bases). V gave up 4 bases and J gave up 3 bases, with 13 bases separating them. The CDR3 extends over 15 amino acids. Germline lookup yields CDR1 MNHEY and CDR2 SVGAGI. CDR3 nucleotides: TGTGCCAGCAGTTCCGTTGGGGGGGACAATCAGCCCCAGCATTTT. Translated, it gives CASSSVGGDNQPQHF.

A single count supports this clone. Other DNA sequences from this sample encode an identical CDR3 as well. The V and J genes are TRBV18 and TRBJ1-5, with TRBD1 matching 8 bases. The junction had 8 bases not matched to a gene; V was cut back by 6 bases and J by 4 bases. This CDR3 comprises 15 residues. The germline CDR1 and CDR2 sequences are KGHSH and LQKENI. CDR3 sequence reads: CASSPTGVRNQPQHF. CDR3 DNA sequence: TGTGCCAGCTCCCCGACAGGGGTTCGTAATCAGCCCCAGCATTTT. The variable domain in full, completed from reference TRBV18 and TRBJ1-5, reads NAGVMQNPRHLVRRRGQEARLRCSPMKGHSHVYWYRQLPEEGLKFMVYLQKENIIDESGMPKERFSAEFPKEGPSILRIQQVVRGDSAAYFCASSPTGVRNQPQHFGDGTRLSIL.